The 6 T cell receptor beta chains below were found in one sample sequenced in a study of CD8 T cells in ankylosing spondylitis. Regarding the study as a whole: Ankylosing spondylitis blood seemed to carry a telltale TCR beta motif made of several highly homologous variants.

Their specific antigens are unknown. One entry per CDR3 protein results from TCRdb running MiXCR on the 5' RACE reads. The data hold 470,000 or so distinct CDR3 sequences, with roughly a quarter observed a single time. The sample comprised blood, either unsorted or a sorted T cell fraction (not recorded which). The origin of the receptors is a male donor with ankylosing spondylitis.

The CDR3 region is CASSFGNRISGNTIYF. DNA for the CDR3: TGTGCCAGCAGTTTCGGCAACAGGATCTCTGGAAACACCATATATTTT. The J gene is TRBJ1-3, the V gene TRBV12-3 or TRBV12-4; maybe TRBD1 (5 bases). V gave up 3 bases and J gave up 0 bases, with 12 bases separating them. The CDR3 covers 16 residues.

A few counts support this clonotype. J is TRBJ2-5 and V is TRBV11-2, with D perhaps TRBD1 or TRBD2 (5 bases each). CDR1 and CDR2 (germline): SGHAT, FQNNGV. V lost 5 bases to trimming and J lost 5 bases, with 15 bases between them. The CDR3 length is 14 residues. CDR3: CASSPTGAWETQYF. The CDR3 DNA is TGTGCCAGCAGCCCCACCGGGGCGTGGGAGACCCAGTACTTC.

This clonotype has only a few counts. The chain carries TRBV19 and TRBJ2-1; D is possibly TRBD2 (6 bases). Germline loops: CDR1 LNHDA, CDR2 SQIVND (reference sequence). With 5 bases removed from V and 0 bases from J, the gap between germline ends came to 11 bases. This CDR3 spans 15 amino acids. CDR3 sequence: CASSWGLSSYNEQFF. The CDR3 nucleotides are TGTGCCAGTAGTTGGGGACTTAGCTCCTACAATGAGCAGTTCTTC.

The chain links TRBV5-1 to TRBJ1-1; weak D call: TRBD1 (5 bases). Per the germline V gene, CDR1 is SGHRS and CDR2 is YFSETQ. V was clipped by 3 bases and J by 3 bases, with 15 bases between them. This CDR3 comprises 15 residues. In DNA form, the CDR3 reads TGCGCCAGCAGCTCTCAAGGGCAGGGTTACACTGAAGCTTTCTTT. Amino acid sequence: CASSSQGQGYTEAFF.

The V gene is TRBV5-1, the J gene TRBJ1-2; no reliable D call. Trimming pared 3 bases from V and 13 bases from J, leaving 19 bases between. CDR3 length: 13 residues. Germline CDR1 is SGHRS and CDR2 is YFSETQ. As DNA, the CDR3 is TGCGCCAGCAGCTCTAGGGATCGCCAGAATCCCACCTTC. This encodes CASSSRDRQNPTF.

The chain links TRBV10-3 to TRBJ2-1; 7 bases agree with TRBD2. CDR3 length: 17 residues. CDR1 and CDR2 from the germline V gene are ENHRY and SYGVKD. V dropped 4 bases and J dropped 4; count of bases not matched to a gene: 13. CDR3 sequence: CAISGRSSGGGYNEQFF. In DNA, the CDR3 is TGTGCCATCAGTGGGCGGTCTAGCGGAGGAGGGTACAATGAGCAGTTCTTC.